This T cell receptor beta chain was identified in a study of blood T cell repertoires in COVID-19. Study as a whole: Acute-phase and convalescent COVID-19 samples originated in the United States, Italy and Spain. PBMCs, B-cell-depleted T cells, or T cells were the source of the cDNA or gDNA that made up the material.

Methods used by the authors: Estimation of nucleated cell counts was performed using reference gene primer amplification. The data were produced by immunoSEQ multiplex PCR, yet TCRdb's version contains in-frame clones alone and is incomplete. D and trimming come from the DNA, and the V and J calls and clone size come from that table. The table has 300,000 to 400,000 clones, around 92% seen once. What was sequenced was peripheral blood. This sequence originates from a woman aged 25 to 39 with COVID-19, enrolled during active disease.

CDR3 nucleotides: TGTGCCAGTAGTATAGTCTGGATGGACAGGGGTGGGAATGAGCAGTTCTTC. Its translation is CASSIVWMDRGGNEQFF. The rearrangement joins TRBV19 to TRBJ2-1; 9 bases line up with TRBD1. Trimming cost V 1 base and J 7 bases; bases outside gene matches: 11. This CDR3 region has 17 residues. CDR1 is LNHDA and CDR2 is SQIVND in the germline V gene (reference sequence).